A selection of T cell receptor beta chains follows, all from one sample in a study of blood T cell repertoires in COVID-19. The data were produced by immunoSEQ multiplex PCR, yet TCRdb's version contains in-frame clones alone and is incomplete. The sample carries 300,000 or so clones, roughly 91% recorded once. The sequenced sample consisted of peripheral blood. These receptors were obtained from a man aged 50 to 59 with active or convalescent COVID-19. The CDR3 runs from the conserved cysteine through the conserved F or W. The D gene is left open where the match is weak. The size field is filled for only some rows; it gives once, few, many or a size class.

j_call | v_call | cdr3_length | clone_size | d_call | cdr3_nt | cdr3_aa
TRBJ2-5 | TRBV2 | 13 | - | TRBD2 | TGTGCCAGCAGCGGGGGGGTTCCAGAGACCCAGTACTTC | CASSGGVPETQYF
TRBJ2-5 | TRBV28 | 15 | - | - | TGTGCCAGCAGGAGGGCAGTCTCATCGGTAGAGACCCAGTACTTC | CASRRAVSSVETQYF
TRBJ1-2 | TRBV5-6 | 14 | - | - | TGTGCCAGCAGCATTGGACAGCGAGGCTATGGCTACACCTTC | CASSIGQRGYGYTF
TRBJ2-2 | TRBV11-2 | 15 | - | - | TGTGCCAGCAGCCCAACAGCGGGTGTAACCGGGGAGCTGTTTTTT | CASSPTAGVTGELFF
TRBJ1-2 | TRBV2 | 14 | - | - | TGTGCCAGCAGTGAAACGGGACAAAACTATGGCTACACCTTC | CASSETGQNYGYTF
TRBJ2-2 | TRBV6-1 | 19 | - | TRBD1 | TGTGCCAGCAGTGAAATCTTGTTCCCGGGACAGGGACACACCGGGGAGCTGTTTTTT | CASSEILFPGQGHTGELFF
TRBJ2-2 | TRBV5-1 | 14 | few | - | TGCGCCAGCAGCATCGGCGGGCCCACCGGGGAGCTGTTTTTT | CASSIGGPTGELFF
TRBJ2-4 | TRBV7-9 | 19 | - | TRBD1 | TGTGCCAGCAGCTTAGTCTTGGGGACGGACAGGGAAGCCAAAAACATTCAGTACTTC | CASSLVLGTDREAKNIQYF
TRBJ1-2 | TRBV18 | 18 | - | - | TGTGCCAGCTCACCACCCCTCTCCCCTTTCGGTCCTAACTATGGCTACACCTTC | CASSPPLSPFGPNYGYTF
TRBJ2-6 | TRBV27 | 16 | - | TRBD1 | TGTGCCCCCTGGGGACAGGGGTTCTCTGGGGCCAACGTCCTGACTTTC | CAPWGQGFSGANVLTF
TRBJ1-3 | TRBV7-3 | 15 | once | - | TGTGCCAGCAGCTTAAATTCCGGGTCTGGAAACACCATATATTTT | CASSLNSGSGNTIYF
TRBJ2-3 | TRBV9 | 15 | once | - | TGTGCCAGCAGCCCCGGAGTACTTTCCACAGATACGCAGTATTTT | CASSPGVLSTDTQYF
TRBJ1-5 | TRBV28 | 14 | - | TRBD1 | TGTGCCAGCAGCCCAGGGCAGGGGGATCAGCCCCAGCATTTT | CASSPGQGDQPQHF
TRBJ1-6 | TRBV10-3 | 16 | - | - | TGTGCCATCAGTGAGTCCCGGGGAGGTAACAATTCACCCCTCCACTTT | CAISESRGGNNSPLHF
TRBJ1-2 | TRBV19 | 15 | - | - | TGTGCCAGTCGAGGACCACAGGGATGGGACTATGGCTACACCTTC | CASRGPQGWDYGYTF
TRBJ1-4 | TRBV4-1 | 13 | - | - | TGCGCCAGCAGCGTTATTGTAAAAGAAAAACTGTTTTTT | CASSVIVKEKLFF
TRBJ2-1 | TRBV24-1 | 16 | - | - | TGTGCCACCAGTGAGAACAGGGCTAGCTCCTACAATGAGCAGTTCTTC | CATSENRASSYNEQFF
TRBJ2-2 | TRBV9 | 17 | - | TRBD2 | TGTGCCAGCAGCGTAGCAACCCAGCGGGGGGGCCTAGTGGAGCTGTTTTTT | CASSVATQRGGLVELFF
TRBJ1-2 | TRBV6-5 | 13 | - | - | TGTGCCAGTGGGAGGGGACCTAACTATGGCTACACCTTC | CASGRGPNYGYTF
TRBJ1-2 | TRBV5-8 | 15 | - | TRBD1 | TGTGCCAGCAACCTTGTGACAGGGGCGAACTATGGCTACACCTTC | CASNLVTGANYGYTF
TRBJ2-2 | TRBV13 | 15 | - | - | TGTGCCAGCAGCTTAGTTGTCGCGAACACCGGGGAGCTGTTTTTT | CASSLVVANTGELFF
TRBJ2-1 | TRBV5-8 | 16 | - | TRBD2 | TGTGCCAGCAGCCAGAGCGGGGGGAGCTCCTACAATGAGCAGTTCTTC | CASSQSGGSSYNEQFF
TRBJ2-1 | TRBV27 | 15 | - | TRBD2 | TGTGCCAGCAGTTTCGGGACTAGCGGGGGCACTGAGCAGTTCTTC | CASSFGTSGGTEQFF
TRBJ1-2 | TRBV9 | 15 | - | TRBD1 | TGTGCCAGCAGCGTAGACAGGGGTGTCAACTATGGCTACACCTTC | CASSVDRGVNYGYTF
TRBJ1-5 | TRBV2 | 13 | - | TRBD1 | TGTGCCAGCACCCAGACAGGGTCCCAGCCCCAGCATTTT | CASTQTGSQPQHF
TRBJ2-6 | TRBV19 | 17 | - | - | TGTGCCAGTAGTCGGGGATATTCCTACTCTGGGGCCAACGTCCTGACTTTC | CASSRGYSYSGANVLTF
TRBJ2-1 | TRBV9 | 15 | - | - | TGTGCCAGCAGCGTAGGACTAGTCGTTTACAATGAGCAGTTCTTC | CASSVGLVVYNEQFF
TRBJ1-5 | TRBV21-1 | 17 | few | - | TGTGCCAGCAGCCCTCAACAGACAGGGCCGGGAAATCAGCCCCAGCATTTT | CASSPQQTGPGNQPQHF
TRBJ1-2 | TRBV6-2/TRBV6-3 | 18 | - | TRBD1 | TGTGCCAGCAGGTACCCCGGGACAGGGGTCCCCGCTAACTATGGCTACACCTTC | CASRYPGTGVPANYGYTF
TRBJ1-5 | TRBV19 | 12 | - | - | TGTGCCAGTAGTTATAGCAATCAGCCCCAGCATTTT | CASSYSNQPQHF
TRBJ2-1 | TRBV5-1 | 15 | once | - | TGCGCCAGCAGCTTGGGGGGCGGAGTGGATCATGAGCAGTTCTTC | CASSLGGGVDHEQFF
TRBJ2-1 | TRBV5-1 | 15 | - | TRBD1 | TGCGCCAGCAGCTTTCCGGGACAGTTCTACAATGAGCAGTTCTTC | CASSFPGQFYNEQFF
TRBJ1-4 | TRBV5-1 | 14 | - | - | TGCGCCAGCAGCTCGTTCTCAACTAATGAAAAACTGTTTTTT | CASSSFSTNEKLFF
TRBJ1-5 | TRBV24-1 | 14 | - | - | TGTGCCACCAGTGACCGTTATAGCAATCAGCCCCAGCATTTT | CATSDRYSNQPQHF
TRBJ1-5 | TRBV12-3/TRBV12-4 | 12 | - | - | TGTGCCAGCAGTTTATACAGCCACCCCCAGCATTTT | CASSLYSHPQHF
TRBJ2-7 | TRBV11-2 | 15 | few | TRBD1 | TGTGCCAGCAGCTTCTTAATGGGACAGGGGAAGGTTCTGTACTTC | CASSFLMGQGKVLYF
TRBJ2-5 | TRBV2 | 13 | - | - | TGTGCCACCGGGGACTCGATCCAAGAGACCCAGTACTTC | CATGDSIQETQYF
TRBJ1-2 | TRBV29-1 | 13 | - | - | TGCAGCGTTCCCGGCGCGAGGGCAGGCGGCTACACCTTC | CSVPGARAGGYTF
TRBJ2-2 | TRBV2 | 16 | - | TRBD1 | TGTGCCAGCAGTGAGGAGACAGGGGGTTACACCGGGGAGCTGTTTTTT | CASSEETGGYTGELFF
TRBJ1-2 | TRBV21-1 | 17 | - | - | TGTGCCAGCAGCAAATGGGTAACAGGGGCCCCTAACTATGGCTACACCTTC | CASSKWVTGAPNYGYTF
TRBJ2-4 | TRBV3-1/TRBV3-2 | 16 | - | - | TGTGCCAGCAGCCGCGAGGGTCCCCCTTTCAAAAACATTCAGTACTTC | CASSREGPPFKNIQYF
TRBJ2-2 | TRBV5-4 | 15 | - | TRBD1 | TGTGCCAGCAGTCGGGACAGCCCGACCACCGGGGAGCTGTTTTTT | CASSRDSPTTGELFF
TRBJ1-4 | TRBV5-1 | 15 | once | TRBD1 | TGCGCCAGCAGCCCAACAGGGGCAACTAATGAAAAACTGTTTTTT | CASSPTGATNEKLFF
TRBJ2-1 | TRBV7-3 | 15 | - | TRBD2 | TGTGCCAGCAGCTTGGGTACTAGCGGGAGAAGTGAGCAGTTCTTC | CASSLGTSGRSEQFF
TRBJ2-5 | TRBV7-9 | 15 | - | - | TGTGCCAGCAGCTTACAGGGTTTTTCAGGGGAGACCCAGTACTTC | CASSLQGFSGETQYF
TRBJ1-2 | TRBV7-2 | 15 | - | - | TGTGCCAGCAGCTTAGATTACGGACAAATGGATGGCTACACCTTC | CASSLDYGQMDGYTF
TRBJ2-7 | TRBV18 | 16 | - | TRBD2 | TGTGCCAGCTCACCATTGGCGGCGGGGGGACCGAGGGAGCAGTACTTC | CASSPLAAGGPREQYF
TRBJ1-4 | TRBV2 | 14 | - | - | TGTGCCAGCGGTTTACAGGGACGTAATGAAAAACTGTTTTTT | CASGLQGRNEKLFF
TRBJ1-2 | TRBV14 | 14 | - | - | TGTGCCAGCAGCCAAGATTTCAGGGTCTATGGCTACACCTTC | CASSQDFRVYGYTF
TRBJ1-1 | TRBV7-9 | 14 | - | TRBD1 | TGTGCCAGCAGCTTTCAGGGGGAAGTAACTGAAGCTTTCTTT | CASSFQGEVTEAFF
TRBJ1-1 | TRBV9 | 13 | - | TRBD1 | TGTGCCAGCAGCGGACAGGGGAACACTGAAGCTTTCTTT | CASSGQGNTEAFF
TRBJ1-6 | TRBV28 | 14 | once | - | TGTGCCAGCAGTGGGACTGTGAGGCGCACACCCCTCCACTTT | CASSGTVRRTPLHF
TRBJ1-5 | TRBV27 | 16 | once | - | TGTGCCAGCAGTTCTGGACCCAGCGGGTTTAATCAGCCCCAGCATTTT | CASSSGPSGFNQPQHF
TRBJ1-6 | TRBV2 | 12 | - | - | TGTGCCAGCAGGGACAGAGGTTCACCCCTCCACTTT | CASRDRGSPLHF